This T cell receptor beta chain was identified during a study of blood T cell repertoires in COVID-19. Across the whole study: Material from acute and convalescent COVID-19 was sourced from the United States, Italy and Spain. T cells, B-cell-depleted T cells, or PBMCs supplied cDNA or gDNA.

The CDR3 has 13 amino acids. V gave up 0 bases and J gave up 7 bases, with 10 bases separating them. Germline V gives CDR1 SGHDT, CDR2 YYEEEE. Original processing notes: Amplifying reference gene primers gave estimates of nucleated cell counts. TCRdb keeps only in-frame clones here, not all; method: immunoSEQ multiplex PCR. Clone size and the V and J calls come from that table; the DNA yielded D and trimming. The sample holds around 130,000 clones; roughly 72% are singletons and the top ten take approximately 11%. This sequence was found in a human donor in a cohort sampled during active COVID-19. The sample taken for sequencing was peripheral blood. The J gene is TRBJ1-2, the V gene TRBV5-6; D may be TRBD1 (5 bases). CDR3 nucleotide sequence: TGTGCCAGCAGCTTGGGGACACCGGTTGGCTACACCTTC. Translated, it gives CASSLGTPVGYTF.